These T cell receptor beta chains were read from a single sample in a study of blood T cells in healthy people across ages. TCRdb redid the calling of the 5' RACE reads with MiXCR, one entry per CDR3 protein. The data hold 1 million or so distinct CDR3 sequences, with 40% to 50% observed a single time. Material: blood. The source of these receptors is a woman aged 60-75 years in good health. Both conserved end residues are part of each CDR3. D genes are given only for firm matches. Clone sizes are given selectively: once, few, many, or a class where the clone is expanded.

>15|NA|TRBV6-1|NA|TRBJ2-1
TGTGCCAGCAGCGAGGAACTAAGCTCCTACAATGAGCAGTTCTTC
CASSEELSSYNEQFF
>17|NA|TRBV3-1|NA|TRBJ2-7
TGTGCCAGCAGCCAAGGGAGGTCCCAGTTGTGGTCCTACGAGCAGTACTTC
CASSQGRSQLWSYEQYF
>15|NA|TRBV27|NA|TRBJ1-5
TGTGCCAGCAGTTTTTTTGGGGGCACCAATCAGCCCCAGCATTTT
CASSFFGGTNQPQHF
>14|NA|TRBV7-2|NA|TRBJ2-3
TGTGCCAGCAGCTCGGGGGTCGGGACAGATACGCAGTATTTT
CASSSGVGTDTQYF
>15|TRBD1|TRBV28|few|TRBJ1-5
TGTGCCACCCTCGACAGGGTCGGGAGCAATCAGCCCCAGCATTTT
CATLDRVGSNQPQHF
>14|NA|TRBV28|few|TRBJ2-3
TGTGCCAGCAGTTCCGAACCCCGCACAGATACGCAGTATTTT
CASSSEPRTDTQYF
>16|TRBD1|TRBV12-3/TRBV12-4|NA|TRBJ1-4
TGTGCCAGCAGTTTACTCAGGGGGGGAACTAATGAAAAACTGTTTTTT
CASSLLRGGTNEKLFF
>15|TRBD2|TRBV18|NA|TRBJ2-4
TGTGCCAGCTCACCGACCGGGGGGGCCAAAAACATTCAGTACTTC
CASSPTGGAKNIQYF
>16|NA|TRBV7-6|NA|TRBJ2-1
TGTGCCAGCAGCTTAGTGGGACTCACTTCCTACAATGAGCAGTTCTTC
CASSLVGLTSYNEQFF
>14|NA|TRBV15|NA|TRBJ2-7
TGTGCCACCAGCACGGGACTGTTCTCCTACGAGCAGTACTTC
CATSTGLFSYEQYF
>16|TRBD2|TRBV27|NA|TRBJ2-1
TGTGCCAGCGCAATCGGGACTAGCGGGAGGTACAATGAGCAGTTCTTC
CASAIGTSGRYNEQFF
>14|TRBD1|TRBV9|NA|TRBJ2-1
TGTGCCAGCAGCGCGGGACAGGTGAACGATGAGCAGTTCTTC
CASSAGQVNDEQFF
>16|TRBD2|TRBV20-1|NA|TRBJ2-3
TGCAGTGCGCAAACTATCCAGCGGGAGGGCACAGATACGCAGTATTTT
CSAQTIQREGTDTQYF
>14|NA|TRBV6-1|once|TRBJ2-7
TGTGCCAGCAGTGACCCGTTGATGAGGAACGAGCAGTACTTC
CASSDPLMRNEQYF
>15|NA|TRBV5-1|NA|TRBJ2-1
TGCGCCAGCAGCTTGGTTCCGGGAGTTTTGAATGAGCAGTTCTTC
CASSLVPGVLNEQFF
>21|TRBD2|TRBV3-1|NA|TRBJ2-1
TGTGCCAGCAGCCAAGATCTGAGTGGTAGCGGGAAATCCCGCTCCTACAATGAGCAGTTCTTC
CASSQDLSGSGKSRSYNEQFF
>11|NA|TRBV14|once|TRBJ2-7
TGTGCCAGTAGCCAGACGCGTGAGCAGTACTTC
CASSQTREQYF
>14|NA|TRBV6-6|NA|TRBJ2-7
TGTGCCAGCAGTGATACCGGGACAAGCTACGAGCAGTACTTC
CASSDTGTSYEQYF
>17|TRBD2|TRBV15|NA|TRBJ2-7
TGTGCCACCAGCAGAGACCCAAGCGGGACCCCCTACAATGAGCAGTACTTC
CATSRDPSGTPYNEQYF
>13|NA|TRBV5-5|few|TRBJ2-1
TGTGCCAGCAGCCCGGAAAACTACAATGAGCAGTTCTTC
CASSPENYNEQFF
>15|NA|TRBV20-1|few|TRBJ2-7
TGCAGTGCTCGGCAGGGAGCGGTAGGTTCCTACGAGCAGTACTTC
CSARQGAVGSYEQYF
>18|TRBD2|TRBV6-1|NA|TRBJ2-6
TGTGCCAGCAGTGAACTAGCGGGAGGGCCCACGGGGGCCAACGTCCTGACTTTC
CASSELAGGPTGANVLTF
>14|TRBD2|TRBV29-1|few|TRBJ2-1
TGCAGCGTTGTAGGGCGGGAGCAATACAATGAGCAGTTCTTC
CSVVGREQYNEQFF
>15|NA|TRBV4-1|NA|TRBJ2-1
TGCGCCAGCAGCCAGAGGCTAGCGAAGGAAAATGAGCAGTTCTTC
CASSQRLAKENEQFF
>16|TRBD2|TRBV18|NA|TRBJ2-3
TGTGCCAGCTCACCACTTAGCGGGGGCTCCACAGATACGCAGTATTTT
CASSPLSGGSTDTQYF
>16|TRBD1|TRBV6-5|NA|TRBJ1-1
TGTGCCAGCCGGGAGGGGACAGGGGTCGTGGACACTGAAGCTTTCTTT
CASREGTGVVDTEAFF
>12|NA|TRBV3-1|NA|TRBJ2-3
TGTGCCAGCAGCCAAGTACAGTCTACGCAGTATTTT
CASSQVQSTQYF
>15|NA|TRBV5-1|few|TRBJ2-2
TGCGCCAGCAGCCCATCAGGGGTCGGCACCGGGGAGCTGTTTTTT
CASSPSGVGTGELFF
>15|NA|TRBV5-1|NA|TRBJ1-5
TGCGCCAGCAGCTTGCGGGCAGGTAGGAACCAGCCCCAGCATTTT
CASSLRAGRNQPQHF
>15|TRBD1|TRBV7-9|NA|TRBJ2-3
TGTGCCAGCACCGAGGGGGCTTCTTCCACAGATACGCAGTATTTT
CASTEGASSTDTQYF
>14|TRBD2|TRBV7-2|few|TRBJ2-5
TGTGCCAGCAGCTTCCGGGACTATTCAAATGAGCAGTACTTC
CASSFRDYSNEQYF
>15|TRBD1|TRBV5-1|few|TRBJ2-7
TGCGCCAGCAGAATTGGCGGACAGGCCTCCTACGAGCAGTACTTC
CASRIGGQASYEQYF
>17|TRBD1|TRBV11-2|NA|TRBJ1-6
TGTGCCAGCAGCTTAGATGGGACAGGGGTCCCTAATTCACCCCTCCACTTT
CASSLDGTGVPNSPLHF
>15|NA|TRBV3-1|few|TRBJ2-5
TGTGCCAGCAGCCAAGGGAACAGCCCCCAAGAGACCCAGTACTTC
CASSQGNSPQETQYF
>11|NA|TRBV11-2|few|TRBJ2-4
TGTGCCAGCAGCTGGGGAGACATTCAGTACTTC
CASSWGDIQYF
>16|TRBD2|TRBV29-1|once|TRBJ2-1
TGCAGCGTTGCCGGGACTAGCGGGATATCCTACAAGGAGCAGTTCTTC
CSVAGTSGISYKEQFF
>14|NA|TRBV7-2|NA|TRBJ1-2
TGTGCCAGCAGCTTAGATCACAGGAACTATGGCTACACCTTC
CASSLDHRNYGYTF
>13|TRBD2|TRBV20-1|few|TRBJ2-1
TGCAGACCAAGCGGGAGTGTTGGCAATGAGCAGTTCTTC
CRPSGSVGNEQFF
>14|NA|TRBV4-1|NA|TRBJ1-4
TGCGCCAGCAGCCTGGGGGCGGGTAATGAAAAACTGTTTTTT
CASSLGAGNEKLFF
>14|NA|TRBV9|NA|TRBJ1-2
TGTGCCAGCAGCGTAGGGAGAGCGGATTATGGCTACACCTTC
CASSVGRADYGYTF
>15|NA|TRBV9|NA|TRBJ1-6
TGTGCCAGCAGCGCCTCACAGGGAGGCAATTCACCCCTCCACTTT
CASSASQGGNSPLHF
>15|TRBD2|TRBV7-9|few|TRBJ2-5
TGTGCCAGCAGCCATGGACTAGCGGTTCAAGAGACCCAGTACTTC
CASSHGLAVQETQYF
>11|NA|TRBV28|few|TRBJ2-3
TGTGCCAGCCTACTCGAGGGCACGCAGTATTTT
CASLLEGTQYF
>16|NA|TRBV18|few|TRBJ2-3
TGTGCCAGCTCACCTCTCTACGAGGCGACCACAGATACGCAGTATTTT
CASSPLYEATTDTQYF
>15|TRBD2|TRBV4-1|NA|TRBJ2-3
TGCGCCAGCAGGACAACTGGCGGGAGAGCGGATACGCAGTATTTT
CASRTTGGRADTQYF
>15|NA|TRBV9|NA|TRBJ2-1
TGTTTCCCCCCTGTACGGGGGGCAGCCGGGAATGAGCAGTTCTTC
CFPPVRGAAGNEQFF
>18|TRBD1|TRBV6-1|NA|TRBJ1-5
TGTGCCAGCAGGATGAACAGGGAGTTAGGGGGCAGAAATCAGCCCCAGCATTTT
CASRMNRELGGRNQPQHF